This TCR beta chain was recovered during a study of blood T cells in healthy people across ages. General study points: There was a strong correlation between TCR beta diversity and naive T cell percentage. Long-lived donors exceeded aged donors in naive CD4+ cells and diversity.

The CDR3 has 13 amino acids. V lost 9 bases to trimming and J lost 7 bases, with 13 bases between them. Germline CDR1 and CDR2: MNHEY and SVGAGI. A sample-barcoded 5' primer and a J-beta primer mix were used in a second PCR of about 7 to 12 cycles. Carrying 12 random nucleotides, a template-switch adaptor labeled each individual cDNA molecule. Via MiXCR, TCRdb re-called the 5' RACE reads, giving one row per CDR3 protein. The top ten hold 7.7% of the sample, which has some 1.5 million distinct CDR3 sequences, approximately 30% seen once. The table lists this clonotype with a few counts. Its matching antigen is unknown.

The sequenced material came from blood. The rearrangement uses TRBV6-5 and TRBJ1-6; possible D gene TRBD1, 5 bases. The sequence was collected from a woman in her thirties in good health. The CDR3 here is CASSPRGNSPLHF. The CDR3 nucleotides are TGTGCCAGTAGTCCGAGGGGAAATTCACCCCTCCACTTT.